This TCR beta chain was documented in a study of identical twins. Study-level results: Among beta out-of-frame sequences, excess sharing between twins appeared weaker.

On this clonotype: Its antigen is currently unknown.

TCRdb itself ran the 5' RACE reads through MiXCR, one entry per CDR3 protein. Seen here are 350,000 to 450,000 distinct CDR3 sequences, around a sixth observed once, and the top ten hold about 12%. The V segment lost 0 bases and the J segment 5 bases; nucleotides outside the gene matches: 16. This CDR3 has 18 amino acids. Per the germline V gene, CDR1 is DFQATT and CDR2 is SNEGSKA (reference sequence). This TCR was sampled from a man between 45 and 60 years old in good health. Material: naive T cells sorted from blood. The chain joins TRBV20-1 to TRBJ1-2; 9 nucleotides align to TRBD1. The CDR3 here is CSARERGTGRHDEYGYTF. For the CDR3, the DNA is TGCAGTGCTAGAGAAAGGGGGACAGGGAGACATGATGAGTATGGCTACACCTTC.